One and the same sample provided the 8 T cell receptor beta chains below, sequenced in a study of CD8+ T cells in alopecia areata. Isolated RNA was reverse transcribed into cDNA used as the sequencing template. Profiled with immunoSEQ multiplex PCR; TCRdb holds only in-frame clones, not every one. The table has around 140,000 clones, roughly 53% seen once. The source material was CD4+ T cells sorted from blood, sampled at week 0. Receptors were obtained from a human donor with alopecia areata.

The table lists this clone with a few counts. This chain links TRBV29-1 with TRBJ2-2; tentatively, D is TRBD1 (5 bases). The germline V and J ends were trimmed by 6 bases and 6 bases, with 14 bases remaining between them. CDR1 is SQVTM and CDR2 is ANQGSEA in the germline V gene. This CDR3 is built from 13 residues. The DNA for the CDR3 is TGCAGCGTCTTAATCAGGGTCCCCGGGGAGCTGTTTTTT. Protein: CSVLIRVPGELFF.

The chain employs TRBV6-1 and TRBJ1-5, with no clear D. This CDR3 has 14 amino acids. CDR1 and CDR2 from the germline V gene are MNHNS and SASEGT. The ends were cut back, 7 bases at V and 4 bases at J, with 14 bases in the middle. CDR3 nucleotide sequence: TGTGCCAGCACCTTCAGGAGGCGGAATCAGCCCCAGCATTTT. As protein: CASTFRRRNQPQHF.

This clone was seen more than once but under ten times. The J gene is TRBJ1-3, the V gene TRBV10-3; the D is unclear. CDR3 length: 15 amino acids. Germline loops: CDR1 ENHRY, CDR2 SYGVKD. V lost 4 bases and J lost 0, with 10 bases in between. CDR3 DNA: TGTGCCATCAGTGGCAAGGACTCCTCTGGAAACACCATATATTTT. Amino acids: CAISGKDSSGNTIYF.

V and J are TRBV21-1 and TRBJ2-2; whether TRBD1, the table's D call, matches the DNA was not checked. TRBV21-1 is recorded as a pseudogene. The CDR3 loop spans 15 amino acids. The CDR3 loop is CASSRRQPPSGELFF. The CDR3 DNA is TGTGCCAGCAGCAGAAGACAGCCGCCCTCCGGGGAGCTGTTTTTT.

This clone was observed a handful of times. The chain has TRBV5-1 and TRBJ2-1; 10 positions match TRBD2. CDR1 is SGHRS and CDR2 is YFSETQ in the germline V gene. J was trimmed by 3 bases and V by 1 base; bases with no gene match: 7. This CDR3 has 17 residues. CDR3 nucleotide sequence: TGCGCCAGCAGCTTGACTAGCGGGGCGCCGTTCTACAATGAGCAGTTCTTC. This sequence encodes CASSLTSGAPFYNEQFF.

The chain has TRBV6-5 and TRBJ2-4, with D perhaps matching TRBD2 (6 bases). Germline V gene lookup returns CDR1 MNHEY and CDR2 SVGAGI. The V end was cut by 6 bases, the J end by 13 bases, with 16 bases between. The CDR3 runs to 12 residues. This CDR3 reads CASRTTGAIQYF. Here the CDR3 DNA reads TGTGCCAGCAGAACAACGGGAGCGATCCAGTACTTC.

The table lists this clone with a few counts. The chain recombines TRBV29-1 with TRBJ1-2, with 7 bases aligning to TRBD1. Trimming cost V 4 bases and J 3 bases; bases outside gene matches: 11. Germline CDR1 SQVTM, CDR2 ANQGSEA. CDR3 length: 15 residues. CDR3 in DNA: TGCAGCGTTGTACTAGGCTTAGGGGGCGACTATGGCTACACCTTC. Translation gives CSVVLGLGGDYGYTF.

V usage is TRBV2 and J usage is TRBJ1-2, with D possibly TRBD1 on 6 matching bases. Trimming stripped 5 bases from V and 2 bases from J, with 9 bases between. In germline, CDR1 is SNHLY, CDR2 FYNNEI. The CDR3 loop spans 13 amino acids. CDR3 DNA: TGTGCCAGCAGTTACACAGGGAACTATGGCTACACCTTC. This translates into CASSYTGNYGYTF.